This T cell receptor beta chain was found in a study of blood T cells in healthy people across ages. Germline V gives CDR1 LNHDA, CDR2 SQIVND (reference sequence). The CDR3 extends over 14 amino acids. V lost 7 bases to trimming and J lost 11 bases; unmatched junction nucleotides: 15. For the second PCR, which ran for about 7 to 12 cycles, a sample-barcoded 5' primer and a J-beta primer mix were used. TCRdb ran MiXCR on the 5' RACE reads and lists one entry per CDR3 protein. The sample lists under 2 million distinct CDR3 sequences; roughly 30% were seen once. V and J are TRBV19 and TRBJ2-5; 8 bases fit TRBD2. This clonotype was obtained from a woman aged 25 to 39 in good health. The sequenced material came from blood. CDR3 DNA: TGTGCCAGTACTTCCAGCGGGAGCTTGAAACGGCAGTACTTC. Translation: CASTSSGSLKRQYF. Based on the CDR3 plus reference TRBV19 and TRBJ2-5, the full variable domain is DGGITQSPKYLFRKEGQNVTLSCEQNLNHDAMYWYRQDPGQGLRLIYYSQIVNDFQKGDIAEGYSVSREKKESFPLTVTSAQKNPTAFYLCASTSSGSLKRQYFGPGTRLLVL.